Listed here is a single T cell receptor beta chain. Its antigen specificity is not known. Base qualities are not at hand, and no much larger clone is one base apart. The sample comes from a study of T cell repertoires in cytomegalovirus infection (dated by TCRdb to the late 2010s). Turning to the overall study: Donor HLA type was relevant to the analysis, because carriage of CMV infection together with the matching HLA type was indicated by public TCR beta signatures.

Study-wide findings and limitations: In both this cohort and an independent cohort of approximately 350 donors, the cumulative frequency of public TCR beta family members distinguished carriers of CMV infection plus the relevant HLA type. In the ex vivo response, HLA-C-restricted CMV-specific TCR beta clonotypes were dominant, and in two of eight donors the single most frequent clonotype came from this HLA-C-restricted group.

V lost 0 bases and J lost 7 bases; the stretch between them is 11 bases long. Inclusive of the bounding cysteine and phenylalanine, the CDR3 is 14 residues long. The DNA shown is the 42-base CDR3, in frame from base 1. From the germline V gene, CDR1 is SGHRS and CDR2 is YFSETQ. TCRdb names Illumina HiSeq 1500 as the instrument used. Starting from the raw public reads, TCRdb applied fastp trimming at Q25, assembled clones with MiXCR and retained in-frame beta chains. Rows are unified per CDR3 protein, each entry keeping the most common DNA and genes. The sample table lists around 530,000 distinct CDR3 sequences, 26% of them with a count of one. The ten largest clonotypes hold 13% of the sample.

Recombination joined TRBV5-1 with TRBJ2-1, with no confident D gene call. Specimen: PBMCs. This sequence originates from a human donor in good health (CMV status not recorded). Some clones in this sample may be carry-over from other donors' samples. The sequence in DNA is TGCGCCAGCAGCTTGGCGAGCTGGGATAATGAGCAGTTCTTC. Its protein is CASSLASWDNEQFF. With the rest looked up from the reference TRBV5-1 and TRBJ2-1 genes rather than sequenced, the full variable domain is KAGVTQTPRYLIKTRGQQVTLSCSPISGHRSVSWYQQTPGQGLQFLFEYFSETQRNKGNFPGRFSGRQFSNSRSEMNVSTLELGDSALYLCASSLASWDNEQFFGPGTRLTVL.